The sample holds one count of the clone carrying this T cell receptor (beta chain). Its matching antigen is unknown. The authors ran a second PCR of roughly 6 to 12 cycles using a sample-barcoded 5' primer and a J-beta primer mix. Every sample returned 3 million or more CDR3-containing paired-end reads. One entry per CDR3 protein results from TCRdb running MiXCR on the 5' RACE reads. The repertoire holds roughly 1.9 million distinct CDR3 sequences, roughly 43% seen once, with more than 20% in the top ten. The CDR3 contains 11 residues. Germline V gives CDR1 SGDLS, CDR2 YYNGEE. The V gene lost 7 bases and the J gene lost 11 bases, with 15 bases spanning the gap. This specimen comes from a study of blood T cells in healthy people across ages. About the research overall: Template-switching capture recovered about one barcoded beta molecule per two T cells.

Every sample yielded at least 6 million isolated PBMCs. Study results and caveats: PBMC samples, being unsorted, prevented any conclusive comparison of naive and antigen-experienced cells.

This chain joins TRBV9 and TRBJ1-1, with D possibly matching TRBD1 (5 bases). Sequenced sample: blood. This TCR derives from a human donor in good health. CDR3 coding DNA: TGTGCCAGCGGGGAGGGGCCGGGGGCTTTCTTT. It encodes CASGEGPGAFF.